The 9 T cell receptor beta chains given below trace back to one sample, sequenced in a study of radiotherapy plus CTLA-4 blockade in lung cancer. TCRdb's copy holds only in-frame clones and misses some; the assay was immunoSEQ multiplex PCR. The sample has about 85,000 clones; approximately 86% are singletons. The material sequenced was peripheral blood, taken from a patient treated with radiotherapy plus ipilimumab. Receptor source: a human donor with non-small cell lung cancer who had a partial response to radiotherapy plus ipilimumab.

The chain couples TRBV15 to TRBJ2-4, with 7 bases that match TRBD1. Germline V CDR1 and CDR2: LNHNV, YYDKDF (reference sequence). The CDR3 spans 16 residues. J gave up 0 bases and V 1 base, and 3 bases lay outside the gene matches. The CDR3 region is CATSRGTGVAKNIQYF. The DNA of the CDR3 is TGTGCCACCAGCAGAGGGACAGGAGTAGCCAAAAACATTCAGTACTTC.

This clone was recorded once. The chain recombines TRBV7-9 with TRBJ2-5; D unclear. The end of the DNA is better explained by TRBJ2-7, so the J call may be wrong. The germline V gene encodes CDR1 SEHNR and CDR2 FQNEAQ (reference sequence). This CDR3 spans 11 amino acids. The CDR3, as DNA: TGTGCCAGCAGTACAGAGTACGAGCAGTACTTC. Translation gives CASSTEYEQYF.

DNA for the CDR3: TGTGCCAGCAGTTTTTCCCTCGGGTACCAAGAGACCCAGTACTTC. Its protein product is CASSFSLGYQETQYF. This chain joins TRBV27 and TRBJ2-5; D gene unclear. Germline V lookup: CDR1 MNHEY, CDR2 SMNVEV (reference sequence). V was trimmed by 3 bases and J by 0 bases, leaving 11 bases between them. The CDR3 covers 15 residues.

This chain connects TRBV18 to TRBJ1-2; D call uncertain. From germline, CDR1 is KGHSH and CDR2 LQKENI. V shed 1 base and J shed 4 bases, with 16 bases lying between them. The CDR3 covers 16 residues. The CDR3 nucleotides are TGTGCCAGCTCACCACTAGTATCCGCTGAGAGCTATGGCTACACCTTC. This codes for CASSPLVSAESYGYTF.

The sample holds one count of this clone. The chain has TRBV12-5 and TRBJ2-1, with 9 bases that match TRBD1. Trimming at V came to 4 bases and at J to 7 bases, leaving 8 bases not matched to a gene. The CDR3 runs 15 residues. Germline CDR1 LGHNT, CDR2 FRNRAP. The CDR3 bases are TGTGCTAGTGGTTCCCCGACAGGGGGGGAGAATGAGCAGTTCTTC. The encoded protein is CASGSPTGGENEQFF.

The chain couples TRBV15 to TRBJ1-5, with D maybe TRBD1 (5 bases). Looked up from germline, CDR1 is LNHNV and CDR2 is YYDKDF (reference sequence). Trimming left V 5 bases short and J 3 bases short, with 8 bases between. The CDR3 runs to 13 residues. Here the CDR3 DNA reads TGTGCCACCAGCTTGGACAACAATCAGCCCCAGCATTTT. Residues: CATSLDNNQPQHF. The full variable domain, with the rest looked up from reference TRBV15 and TRBJ1-5, is DAMVIQNPRYQVTQFGKPVTLSCSQTLNHNVMYWYQQKSSQAPKLLFHYYDKDFNNEADTPDNFQSRRPNTSFCFLDIRSPGLGDTAMYLCATSLDNNQPQHFGDGTRLSIL.

The genes are TRBV6-1 and TRBJ1-2; 8 bases line up with TRBD1. Germline CDR1 reads MNHNS; CDR2 reads SASEGT. V lost 8 bases, J lost 8 bases, and 13 bases stayed unmatched. The CDR3 extends over 14 amino acids. Here the CDR3 DNA reads TGTGCCAGCGTTACGGCAGGGGGCTCGCGAGGCTACACCTTC. Translation gives CASVTAGGSRGYTF.

V is TRBV6-6 and J is TRBJ1-1; 8 bases agree with TRBD1. Trimming removed 7 bases from V and 5 bases from J; junction bases left unmatched: 9. This CDR3 comprises 14 residues. The germline V gene encodes CDR1 MNHNY and CDR2 SVGAGI (reference sequence). The CDR3 sequence is CASNYGQGGTEAFF. CDR3 nucleotides: TGTGCCAGCAACTACGGACAGGGAGGGACTGAAGCTTTCTTT.

The chain employs TRBV5-4 and TRBJ1-5; D remains unclear. The CDR3 is made up of 14 amino acids. From germline, CDR1 is SGHNT and CDR2 YYREEE (reference sequence). Trimming shortened V by 4 bases and J by 4 bases, and 12 bases separated the two germline ends. CDR3 amino acids: CASSEGGFNQPQHF. The CDR3 DNA is TGTGCCAGCAGCGAGGGAGGCTTTAATCAGCCCCAGCATTTT.